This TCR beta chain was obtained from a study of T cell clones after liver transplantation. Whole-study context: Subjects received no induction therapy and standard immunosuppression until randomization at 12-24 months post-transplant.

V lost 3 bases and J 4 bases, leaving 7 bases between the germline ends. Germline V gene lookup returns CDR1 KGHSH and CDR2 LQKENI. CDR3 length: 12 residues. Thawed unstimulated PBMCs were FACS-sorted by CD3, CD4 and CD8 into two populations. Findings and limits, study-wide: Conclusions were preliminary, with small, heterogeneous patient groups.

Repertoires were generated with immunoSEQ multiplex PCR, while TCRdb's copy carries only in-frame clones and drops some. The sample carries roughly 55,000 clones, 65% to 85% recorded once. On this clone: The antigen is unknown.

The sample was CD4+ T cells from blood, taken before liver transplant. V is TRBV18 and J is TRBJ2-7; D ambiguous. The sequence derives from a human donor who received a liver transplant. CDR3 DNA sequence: TGTGCCAGCTCACCTGGAAGATACGAGCAGTACTTC. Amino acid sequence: CASSPGRYEQYF.